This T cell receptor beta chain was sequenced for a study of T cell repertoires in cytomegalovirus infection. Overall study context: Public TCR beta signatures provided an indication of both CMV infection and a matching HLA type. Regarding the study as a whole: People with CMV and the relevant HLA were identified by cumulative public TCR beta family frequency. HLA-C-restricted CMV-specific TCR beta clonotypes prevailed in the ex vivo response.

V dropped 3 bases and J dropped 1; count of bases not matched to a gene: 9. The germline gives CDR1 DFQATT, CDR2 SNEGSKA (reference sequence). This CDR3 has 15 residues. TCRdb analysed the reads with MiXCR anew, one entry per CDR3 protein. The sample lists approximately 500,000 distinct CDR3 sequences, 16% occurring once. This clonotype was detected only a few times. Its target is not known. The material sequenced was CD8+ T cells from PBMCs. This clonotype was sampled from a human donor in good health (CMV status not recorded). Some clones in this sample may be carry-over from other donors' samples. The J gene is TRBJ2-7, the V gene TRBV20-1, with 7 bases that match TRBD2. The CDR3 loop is CSASGPWRESYEQYF. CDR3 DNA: TGCAGTGCTAGTGGCCCTTGGCGGGAGTCCTACGAGCAGTACTTC.